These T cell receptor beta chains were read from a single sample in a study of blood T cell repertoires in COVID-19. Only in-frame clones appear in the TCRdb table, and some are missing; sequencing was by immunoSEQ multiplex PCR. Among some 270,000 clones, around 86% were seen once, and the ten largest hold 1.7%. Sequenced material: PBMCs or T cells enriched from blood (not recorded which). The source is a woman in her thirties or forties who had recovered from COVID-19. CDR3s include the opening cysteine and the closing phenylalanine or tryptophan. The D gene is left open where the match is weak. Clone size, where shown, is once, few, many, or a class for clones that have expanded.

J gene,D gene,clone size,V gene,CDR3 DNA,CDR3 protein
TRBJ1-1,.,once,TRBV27,TGTGCCAGCAGTGGGCGGGGCCTTCTGAACACTGAAGCTTTCTTT,CASSGRGLLNTEAFF
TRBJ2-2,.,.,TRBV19,TGTGCCAGTAGTACACCCCAGTTTTTTCTCACCGGGGAGCTGTTTTTT,CASSTPQFFLTGELFF
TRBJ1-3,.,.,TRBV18,TGTGCCAGCTCACCGGCCCAGGGTTCCTCTGGAAACACCATATATTTT,CASSPAQGSSGNTIYF
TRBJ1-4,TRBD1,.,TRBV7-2,TGTGCCAGCAGCTCCGTGGGGATCGGACAGGCTGAAAAACTGTTTTTT,CASSSVGIGQAEKLFF
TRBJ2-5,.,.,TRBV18,TGTGCCAGCTCACCCAACCGACAGAACCAAGAGACCCAGTACTTC,CASSPNRQNQETQYF
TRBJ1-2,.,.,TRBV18,TGTGCCAGCTCACCACCGCCGGGACATAACTATGGCTACACCTTC,CASSPPPGHNYGYTF
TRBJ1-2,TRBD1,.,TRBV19,TGTGCCAGTAGTATTCGTGGTGGGACAGGGATGGGCTACACCTTC,CASSIRGGTGMGYTF
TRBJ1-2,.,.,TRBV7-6,TGTGCCAGCAGCTTAACGGCCACAGGGAAAGGTGGCTACACCTTC,CASSLTATGKGGYTF
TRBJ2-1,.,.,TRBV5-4,TGTGCCAGCAGCTTGGCCGAGGCTCAAGACCTACGGAATGAGCAGTTCTTC,CASSLAEAQDLRNEQFF
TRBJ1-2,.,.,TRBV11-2,TGTGCCAGCAGCCCCCTCCTGCGGCCTTATGGCTACACCTTC,CASSPLLRPYGYTF
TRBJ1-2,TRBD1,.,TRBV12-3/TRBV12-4,TGTGCCAGCAGACAGGGGGTGCAAGGCTACACCTTC,CASRQGVQGYTF
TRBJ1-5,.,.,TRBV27,TGTGCCAGCAGTGCCGGTAGTATCAATCAGCCCCAGCATTTT,CASSAGSINQPQHF
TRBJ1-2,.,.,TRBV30,TGTGCCTGGAATGACGGGGGGCTGGCTCGTGGCTACACCTTC,CAWNDGGLARGYTF
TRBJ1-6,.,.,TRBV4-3,TGCGCCAGCAGCCAAGAGCAGGCCCAGTCACCCCTCCACTTT,CASSQEQAQSPLHF
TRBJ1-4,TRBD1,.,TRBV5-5,TGTGCCAGCAGCCTAATCGGGACAGGGGATGAAAAACTGTTTTTT,CASSLIGTGDEKLFF
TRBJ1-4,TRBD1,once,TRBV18,TGTGCCAGCTCAGCTACAGGGGCCCCTAATGAAAAACTGTTTTTT,CASSATGAPNEKLFF
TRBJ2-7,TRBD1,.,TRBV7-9,TGTGCCAGCAGCTACGACGGGACAGCATCCTACGAGCAGTACTTC,CASSYDGTASYEQYF
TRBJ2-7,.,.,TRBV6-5,TGTGCCAGCAGTTACTCGACATACGGAACCTACGAGCAGTACTTC,CASSYSTYGTYEQYF
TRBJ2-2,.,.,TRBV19,TGTGCCAGTAGTGGACTACCAGCGAACACCGGGGAGCTGTTTTTT,CASSGLPANTGELFF
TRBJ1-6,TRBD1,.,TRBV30,TGTGCCTGGAGTGGTGACAGGGGTGGCAATTCACCCCTCCACTTT,CAWSGDRGGNSPLHF
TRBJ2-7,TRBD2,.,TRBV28,TGTGCCAGCAGTCCCAAACCCTGGCGGGAGGGGGCCTACGAGCAGTACTTC,CASSPKPWREGAYEQYF
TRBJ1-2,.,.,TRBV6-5,TGTGCCAGCAAGGGGTATTACTATGGCTACACCTTC,CASKGYYYGYTF
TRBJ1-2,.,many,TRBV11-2,TGTGCCAGCAGCTTATCCGGGAACGGCTACACCTTC,CASSLSGNGYTF
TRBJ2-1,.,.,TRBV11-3,TGTGCCAGCAGCTTAGATCCTAGGGGTGAGCAGTTCTTC,CASSLDPRGEQFF
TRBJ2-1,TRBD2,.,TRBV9,TGTGCCAGCAGTCAAGGACTAGCGAATACCTACATAGATGAGCAGTTCTTC,CASSQGLANTYIDEQFF
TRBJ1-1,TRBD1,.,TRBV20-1,TGCAGTGCTAGTGGGGACAGGGGGCATGCTTTCTTT,CSASGDRGHAFF
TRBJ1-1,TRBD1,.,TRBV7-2,TGTGCCAGCAGCCCATCCTATTTGCGCAGGGGGACGGCTTTCTTT,CASSPSYLRRGTAFF
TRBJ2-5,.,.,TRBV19,TGTGCCAGTAGTCCTTTCTATGGGGCAGGGGCAGAGACCCAGTACTTC,CASSPFYGAGAETQYF
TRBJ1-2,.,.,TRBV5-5,TGTGCCAGCAGCTTGGATGGAGGGACCTATGGCTACACCTTC,CASSLDGGTYGYTF
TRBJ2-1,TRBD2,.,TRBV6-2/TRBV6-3,TGTGCCAGCAGTTACTCCCCAGGACTAGCGGGACGTGAGCAGTTCTTC,CASSYSPGLAGREQFF
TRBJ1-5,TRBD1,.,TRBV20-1,TGCAGTGCTAGTCGAAACACCAACAGGGGCGATCAGCCCCAGCATTTT,CSASRNTNRGDQPQHF
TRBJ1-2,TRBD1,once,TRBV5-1,TGCGCCAGCAAACCAACCGGGACAGGAGATGGCTACACCTTC,CASKPTGTGDGYTF
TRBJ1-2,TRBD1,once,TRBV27,TGTGCCAGCAGTCCTCCGGGACAGGGAAGCTATGGCTACACCTTC,CASSPPGQGSYGYTF
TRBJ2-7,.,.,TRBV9,TGTGCCAGCAGCCGGGACTCGTTTCGTGAGCAGTACTTC,CASSRDSFREQYF
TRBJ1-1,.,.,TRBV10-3,TGTGCCATCAGTGGACACACCGGGACACGGAACACTGAAGCTTTCTTT,CAISGHTGTRNTEAFF
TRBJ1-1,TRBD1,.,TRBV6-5,TGTGCCAGCAGTCGGGACAGAGGATCTGAAGCTTTCTTT,CASSRDRGSEAFF
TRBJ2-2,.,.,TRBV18,TGTGCCAGCTCCCGGACAGGCGGGGAACTTGGGACCGGGGAGCTGTTTTTT,CASSRTGGELGTGELFF
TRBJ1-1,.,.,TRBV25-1,TGTGCCAGCAGTGAATATGGCCACACTATGGGGCTCACTGAAGCTTTCTTT,CASSEYGHTMGLTEAFF
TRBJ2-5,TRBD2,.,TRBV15,TGTGCCACCAGCAGAGGATCGGGGAGGGCGTCGGAGACCCAGTACTTC,CATSRGSGRASETQYF
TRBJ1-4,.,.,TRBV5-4,TGTGCCAGCAGCTTGGAGGGGGGGCTGAGTGAAAAACTGTTTTTT,CASSLEGGLSEKLFF
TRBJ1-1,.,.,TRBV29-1,TGCAGCGTTGAAGGTCCGGGAGGGGCGGACACTGAAGCTTTCTTT,CSVEGPGGADTEAFF
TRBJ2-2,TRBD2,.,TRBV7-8,TGTGCCAACTCGGGACTAGCGGGAGGAGAAACCGGGGAGCTGTTTTTT,CANSGLAGGETGELFF
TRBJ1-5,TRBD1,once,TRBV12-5,TGTGCTAGTGGGACAGGGTCTAGCAATCAGCCCCAGCATTTT,CASGTGSSNQPQHF
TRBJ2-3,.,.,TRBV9,TGTGCCAGCAGCGGATCAGCGGGACATGGCACAGATACGCAGTATTTT,CASSGSAGHGTDTQYF
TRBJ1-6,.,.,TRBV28,TGTGCCAGCAGTCCAACCAAGGGGACACCTAATTCACCCCTCCACTTT,CASSPTKGTPNSPLHF
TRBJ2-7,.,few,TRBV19,TGTGCCAGTAGTACCACTGGGGGGAGCTCCTACGAGCAGTACTTC,CASSTTGGSSYEQYF